This TCR beta chain was documented in a study of monozygotic twins with inflammatory bowel disease. Study-wide points: In patient repertoires, differing immunosuppressive treatments may have added some variability. A reduction in TCRbeta diversity (inverse Simpson) was seen in IBD patients relative to healthy co-twins.

A word on this clonotype: The antigen remains unidentified.

With the 5' RACE reads reprocessed, TCRdb shows one record per CDR3 protein and no DNA. The repertoire shows 300,000 to 400,000 distinct CDR3 sequences; the top ten hold around 2%. The clonotype was recovered from a human donor with ulcerative colitis or Crohn's disease, or a healthy co-twin of an affected twin (not recorded which). Sequencing used blood.

CDR3: CASSQDVGRGIGELFF. The gene calls are TRBV4-3 and TRBJ2-2; TCRdb designates TRBD1, a call that cannot be tested without DNA. Germline V gives CDR1 LGHNA, CDR2 YSLEER. CDR3 size: 16 residues.